This TCR beta chain was captured in a study of T cells after yellow fever vaccination. Deletions cut 5 bases from V and 2 bases from J, with 7 bases between. The CDR3 loop spans 14 amino acids. Germline V gene sequence: CDR1 LGHNA, CDR2 YSLEER. Conversion of TCR transcripts into cDNA relied on 5'RACE template switching, which added a universal primer site and UMIs. Using its own MiXCR run on the 5' RACE reads, TCRdb lists one record per CDR3 protein. Here the sample spans around 340,000 distinct CDR3 sequences, under 15% being singletons. There are a few counts of this clonotype. Its antigen is currently unknown. Study-level results: The secondary response showed a weaker magnitude and a faster peak, day 5 versus 15. The study re-detected most primary-vaccination clones after the booster (about 96% CD4, almost 90% CD8).

This clonotype was obtained from a young man who received the YFV17D yellow fever vaccine. V usage is TRBV4-3 and J usage is TRBJ1-6; D is unresolved. Sequences were derived from CD4+ T cells sorted from PBMCs, sampled 15 days after the yellow fever booster vaccination. The CDR3 protein is CASSTRAYNSPLHF. The CDR3 DNA sequence: TGCGCCAGCAGCACGCGGGCCTATAATTCACCCCTCCACTTT.